These 29 T cell receptor beta chains came from one sample sequenced in a study of molecular identifiers for immune sequencing clone quantification. Each CDR3 protein is one row after TCRdb ran MiXCR on the PCR reads. The sample records about 640,000 distinct CDR3 sequences, just under 20% being singletons. Sequenced input: naive CD8+ T cells from blood, with Jurkat cell RNA spiked in. As for subset: FACS-sorted CD8+CD4-CCR7+CD45RA+ naive T cells. The receptors were sampled from a human donor in good health. Some libraries in this study had Jurkat cell RNA spiked in.

Many counts were recorded for this clonotype. The chain uses TRBV20-1 and TRBJ2-3, with D tentatively TRBD2 (5 bases). This CDR3 contains 15 residues. CDR1 DFQATT and CDR2 SNEGSKA come from the germline V gene (reference sequence). V lost 5 bases and J 0 bases, leaving 15 bases between the germline ends. The CDR3 spells CSAAPRSGSTDTQYF. CDR3 DNA: TGCAGTGCTGCCCCCAGGAGCGGAAGCACAGATACGCAGTATTTT.

This clonotype was seen at least ten times. This chain uses TRBV13 with TRBJ2-5; TRBD2 agrees at 9 bases. The CDR3 covers 15 residues. Germline CDR1 PRHDT, CDR2 FYEKMQ (reference sequence). V shed 5 bases, J shed 0 bases, and the junction held 4 bases outside the gene matches. The CDR3 nucleotides are TGTGCCAGCAGCCCCCCTAGCGGGGACCAAGAGACCCAGTACTTC. Translated: CASSPPSGDQETQYF.

The chain joins TRBV6-5 to TRBJ2-7; the D gene could be TRBD1 or TRBD2 (6 bases each). This CDR3 has 14 amino acids. In germline, CDR1 is MNHEY, CDR2 SVGAGI. Trimming took off 7 bases at V and 2 bases at J, with 15 bases between the two ends. As DNA, the CDR3 is TGTGCCAGCACAGAGGGGGGTACGGCCTACGAGCAGTACTTC. This encodes CASTEGGTAYEQYF.

This clonotype showed up many times. The gene calls are TRBV7-9 and TRBJ1-4, with D tentatively TRBD1 (6 bases). The CDR3 contains 14 residues. Trimming cost V 5 bases and J 4 bases, with 11 bases left between them. Germline V CDR1 and CDR2: SEHNR, FQNEAQ (reference sequence). The CDR3 region has the DNA TGTGCCAGCAGCGCACAGGGTTATAATGAAAAACTGTTTTTT. Translating it yields CASSAQGYNEKLFF.

This clonotype was found many times. The chain carries TRBV20-1 and TRBJ2-5, with 7 bases fitting TRBD2. Germline CDR1 reads DFQATT; CDR2 reads SNEGSKA (reference sequence). J was trimmed by 0 bases and V by 3 bases; bases with no gene match: 10. The CDR3 runs 16 residues. The CDR3 bases are TGCAGTGCTAGCTACCTACTAGCGATGTACCAAGAGACCCAGTACTTC. Translating it yields CSASYLLAMYQETQYF.

This clonotype was seen more than once but under ten times. CDR3 region: CASSQVNSGANVLTF. The CDR3 DNA reads TGTGCCAGCAGCCAAGTAAACTCTGGGGCCAACGTCCTGACTTTC. The rearrangement links TRBV3-2 to TRBJ2-6. TRBV3-2 is reported as a pseudogene. The CDR3 sequence is 15 residues long.

In its sample, this clonotype was seen a few times. The gene calls are TRBV27 and TRBJ2-3; a possible D gene is TRBD2 (5 bases). The CDR3 covers 17 residues. CDR1 and CDR2 from the germline V gene are MNHEY and SMNVEV (reference sequence). V lost 6 bases to trimming and J lost 2 bases, with 21 bases between them. The CDR3 DNA is TGTGCCAGCAGAACAAACGCGAACCTACTAGTCACAGATACGCAGTATTTT. This sequence encodes CASRTNANLLVTDTQYF.

This clonotype showed up many times. V and J are TRBV27 and TRBJ2-3; D perhaps matches TRBD2 (6 bases). CDR3 length: 12 amino acids. CDR1 and CDR2 from the germline V gene are MNHEY and SMNVEV (reference sequence). Trimming shortened V by 4 bases and J by 5 bases, and 7 bases separated the two germline ends. The CDR3 region is CASSWRGDTQYF. DNA for the CDR3: TGTGCCAGCAGTTGGCGGGGAGATACGCAGTATTTT.

This clonotype has ten or more counts. V gene TRBV4-3 combines with J gene TRBJ2-7, with 13 bases fitting TRBD2. The CDR3 runs 15 residues. Unmatched junction bases numbered 5, after V lost 5 bases and J lost 4 bases. The V gene's germline CDR1 is LGHNA and CDR2 YSLEER. CDR3 in DNA: TGCGCCAGCAGCTTGGGGACTAGCGGGAAGTACGAGCAGTACTTC. It is translated as CASSLGTSGKYEQYF.

This clonotype occurred many times. The V call is TRBV27, the J call TRBJ1-1; D gene unclear. This CDR3 comprises 16 residues. The V gene lost 6 bases and the J gene lost 4 bases, with 21 bases spanning the gap. In germline, CDR1 is MNHEY, CDR2 SMNVEV (reference sequence). This chain's CDR3 is CASSLVNRNPSTEAFF. CDR3 coding DNA: TGTGCCAGCAGCCTGGTAAACAGAAACCCGAGCACTGAAGCTTTCTTT.

This clonotype appeared many times. The chain has TRBV28 and TRBJ2-3; tentative D call: TRBD2 (6 bases). V lost 6 bases and J lost 0, with 16 bases in between. The CDR3 sequence is 16 residues long. Germline CDR1 and CDR2: MDHEN and SYDVKM. The CDR3 DNA is TGTGCCAGCAGCCCCTTTGGGGGGACTAGCACAGATACGCAGTATTTT. As protein: CASSPFGGTSTDTQYF.

Concerning this clonotype itself: One end of the junction does not line up with germline, which may come from a read error. In nucleotides, the CDR3 is TGTGCCGGTAGTTTCGGAGCGCGGTCGTCCAAAAACATTCAGTACTTC. Translating gives CAGSFGARSSKNIQYF. The chain uses TRBV19 and TRBJ2-4; D remains ambiguous. The length of the CDR3 is 16 residues. The germline CDR1 and CDR2 sequences are LNHDA and SQIVND (reference sequence).

This clonotype occurred many times. The chain uses TRBV20-1 and TRBJ2-2; 10 nucleotides line up with TRBD2. Germline lookup yields CDR1 DFQATT and CDR2 SNEGSKA (reference sequence). This CDR3 is 13 amino acids long. Trimming removed 6 bases from V and 3 bases from J; junction bases left unmatched: 1. The CDR3 bases are TGCAGTGCCCTAGCGGGAGACACCGGGGAGCTGTTTTTT. Amino acid sequence: CSALAGDTGELFF.

This clonotype was recorded a few times. CDR3 sequence: CASSVAGAEAFF. The CDR3 bases are TGTGCCAGCAGCGTAGCCGGGGCTGAAGCTTTCTTT. V gene TRBV9 combines with J gene TRBJ1-1; D is ambiguous. V was shortened by 0 bases and J by 6 bases, with 6 bases between the two germline ends. CDR3 length: 12 amino acids. Germline V gene lookup returns CDR1 SGDLS and CDR2 YYNGEE.

This chain connects TRBV20-1 to TRBJ2-2; tentatively, D is TRBD2 (6 bases). V shed 4 bases and J shed 1 base, with 19 bases lying between them. The CDR3 extends over 17 amino acids. CDR1 is DFQATT, CDR2 SNEGSKA, per germline (reference sequence). The CDR3 sequence: CSAKVGWGEQNTGELFF. CDR3 coding DNA: TGCAGTGCTAAAGTTGGCTGGGGGGAGCAGAACACCGGGGAGCTGTTTTTT.

This clonotype came up many times. As DNA, the CDR3 is TGCAGTGCTAGAGATCTGTACAGATATGAGGATAGCAATCAGCCCCAGCATTTT. Protein: CSARDLYRYEDSNQPQHF. This chain connects TRBV20-1 to TRBJ1-5, with no clear D. The CDR3 covers 18 residues. Between the trimmed V and J ends, which lost 0 bases and 0 bases, there was a span of 18 bases. Germline-derived CDR1 and CDR2 are DFQATT and SNEGSKA (reference sequence).

This clonotype appeared once. A clone one base away is much larger, so this may be a read error. CDR3 sequence reads: CASGQHGQEMNTEAFF. DNA of the CDR3: TGCGCCAGCGGCCAACACGGACAGGAGATGAACACTGAAGCTTTCTTT. The chain employs TRBV4-1 and TRBJ1-1; TRBD1 agrees at 7 bases. This CDR3 has 16 amino acids. Germline CDR1 MGHRA, CDR2 YSYEKL.

On this clonotype itself: This may be a read error: a much more frequent sequence differs by one nucleotide. A read error is likely, as this CDR3 ends without the conserved phenylalanine or tryptophan. This rearrangement joins TRBV12-3 or TRBV12-4 to TRBJ1-1, with 9 nucleotides matching TRBD1. There are 14 residues in the CDR3. V lost 5 bases, J lost 1 base, and 2 bases stayed unmatched. The CDR3 spells CASSQGQGNTEAFS. Written as DNA, the CDR3 is TGTGCCAGCAGTCAGGGACAGGGGAACACTGAAGCTTTCTCT.

This clonotype was counted at least ten times. V usage is TRBV30 and J usage is TRBJ2-1; D is unclear. The CDR3 contains 11 residues. Germline assignment: CDR1 GTSNPN and CDR2 SVGIG (reference sequence). The germline V and J ends were trimmed by 5 bases and 10 bases, with 12 bases remaining between them. Here the CDR3 DNA reads TGTGCCTGGTCCGCCCTTAGGGAGCAGTTCTTC. Protein: CAWSALREQFF.

This clonotype was seen a few times. The rearrangement uses TRBV25-1 and TRBJ2-5; D is possibly TRBD1 or TRBD2 (5 bases each). In germline, CDR1 is MGHDK, CDR2 SYGVNS. The CDR3 runs to 14 residues. The V gene lost 1 base and the J gene lost 9 bases, with 15 bases spanning the gap. Written as DNA, the CDR3 is TGTGCCAGCAGTGAATCGGCCAGGTTGGGGGCCCAGTACTTC. It translates to CASSESARLGAQYF.

In its sample, this clonotype was seen many times. The chain combines TRBV29-1 with TRBJ2-2, with D perhaps TRBD1 or TRBD2 (5 bases each). This CDR3 is built from 12 residues. V lost 7 bases and J lost 4, with 10 bases in between. Germline CDR1 and CDR2: SQVTM and ANQGSEA. The CDR3 spells CSGGTATGELFF. The CDR3 DNA reads as TGCAGCGGGGGGACGGCCACCGGGGAGCTGTTTTTT.

This clonotype was recorded at least ten times. The chain couples TRBV6-2 or TRBV6-3 to TRBJ2-2; 8 bases agree with TRBD1. The CDR3 runs 17 residues. Per germline, CDR1 MNHEY and CDR2 SVGEGT. V lost 0 bases and J lost 1; bases outside the gene matches: 4. The CDR3, as DNA: TGTGCCAGCAGTTACTCGGGGGGACAGGAGAACACCGGGGAGCTGTTTTTT. It codes for CASSYSGGQENTGELFF.

This clonotype was counted at least ten times. This chain uses TRBV7-9 with TRBJ1-2, with D tentatively TRBD1 (5 bases). V lost 5 bases, J lost 4 bases, and 11 bases lay in between. Looked up from germline, CDR1 is SEHNR and CDR2 is FQNEAQ (reference sequence). The CDR3 is 13 amino acids. Written as DNA, the CDR3 is TGTGCCAGCAGCCCGACAGAAGGCTATGGCTACACCTTC. Its protein product is CASSPTEGYGYTF.

The chain carries TRBV11-2 and TRBJ2-3; 10 nucleotides line up with TRBD2. After removal of 5 bases from V and 2 bases from J, the junction contained 7 bases not matched to a gene. CDR1 is SGHAT and CDR2 is FQNNGV in the germline V gene. The CDR3 consists of 16 residues. The CDR3 loop is CASSHQAGGYTDTQYF. Here the CDR3 DNA reads TGTGCCAGCAGCCACCAAGCGGGAGGGTACACAGATACGCAGTATTTT.

This clonotype was recorded a few times. At one end, the junction sequence differs from germline, possibly due to a read error. The CDR3, as DNA: TGTGCAAGCAGCCCGAGTCGGGGCTCCGACTACACCTTC. This sequence encodes CASSPSRGSDYTF. The V call is TRBV7-3, the J call TRBJ1-2; a weak D match, TRBD1 (5 bases). The CDR3 spans 13 residues. The germline gives CDR1 SGHTA, CDR2 FQGTGA.

This clonotype appeared a few times. V gene TRBV7-2 combines with J gene TRBJ2-1, with 11 positions matching TRBD2. The CDR3 contains 15 residues. V shed 5 bases and J 5 bases; nucleotides not matched to a gene: 5. CDR1 is SGHTA, CDR2 FQGNSA, per germline. CDR3: CASSLTSGRHNEQFF. The CDR3 DNA sequence: TGTGCCAGCAGCCTAACTAGCGGGAGACACAATGAGCAGTTCTTC.

This clonotype has a count of ten or more. The chain couples TRBV3-1 to TRBJ2-5, with TRBD2 identical over 11 bases. Germline V CDR1 and CDR2: LGHDT, YNNKEL (reference sequence). This CDR3 is 18 amino acids long. Trimming removed 3 bases from V and 0 bases from J; junction bases left unmatched: 9. The DNA for the CDR3 is TGTGCCAGCAGCCAGGGCCCGAGACTAGCGGGATACCAAGAGACCCAGTACTTC. Amino acids: CASSQGPRLAGYQETQYF.

A word on this clonotype: Relative to the germline gene, one junction end is altered; a read error may explain this. This chain connects TRBV7-9 to TRBJ1-6; D perhaps matches TRBD1 (6 bases). Germline lookup yields CDR1 SEHNR and CDR2 FQNEAQ (reference sequence). The CDR3 is 14 amino acids. The CDR3 loop is CACSPGHGNSPLHF. The CDR3 nucleotides read TGTGCCTGCAGCCCGGGACACGGAAATTCACCCCTCCACTTT.

This clonotype has at least ten counts. The chain employs TRBV5-6 and TRBJ1-3; D is ambiguous. V was pared by 2 bases and J by 0 bases, with 6 bases between. CDR1 and CDR2 from the germline V gene are SGHDT and YYEEEE. This CDR3 contains 14 residues. CDR3 amino acids: CASSLQPSGNTIYF. The DNA for the CDR3 is TGTGCCAGCAGCTTACAACCCTCTGGAAACACCATATATTTT.